Presented here are 21 T cell receptor beta chains from one specimen sequenced in a study of blood T cell repertoires in COVID-19. Assay used: immunoSEQ multiplex PCR; TCRdb lists only in-frame clones, some missing. The table lists about 230,000 clones, roughly 86% of them singletons. Sequencing was performed on peripheral blood. The receptors originated from an older woman with acute or convalescent COVID-19.

This CDR3 is CASSDSKTGPGNTIYF. The CDR3 nucleotides are TGTGCCAGCAGTGACTCCAAGACAGGGCCTGGAAACACCATATATTTT. The chain carries TRBV25-1 and TRBJ1-3; 7 bases line up with TRBD1. The CDR3 consists of 16 residues. The V gene's germline CDR1 is MGHDK and CDR2 SYGVNS. J gave up 2 bases and V 3 bases, and 7 bases lay outside the gene matches.

The chain joins TRBV28 to TRBJ1-3; tentative D call: TRBD1 (5 bases). Germline CDR1 and CDR2: MDHEN and SYDVKM. The CDR3 is 13 amino acids. Trimming removed 6 bases from V and 3 bases from J, with 9 bases in between. The CDR3 loop is CASSRGIGNTIYF. The CDR3 DNA reads as TGTGCCAGCAGCCGGGGGATTGGAAACACCATATATTTT. The full variable domain, in which reference TRBV28 and TRBJ1-3 provide the parts outside the CDR3, is DVKVTQSSRYLVKRTGEKVFLECVQDMDHENMFWYRQDPGLGLRLIYFSYDVKMKEKGDIPEGYSVSREKKERFSLILESASTNQTSMYLCASSRGIGNTIYFGEGSWLTVV.

The chain recombines TRBV25-1 with TRBJ2-7; 7 nucleotides line up with TRBD1. V was clipped by 5 bases and J by 0 bases; unmatched bases: 4. Germline assignment: CDR1 MGHDK and CDR2 SYGVNS. The CDR3 extends over 14 amino acids. CDR3 nucleotides: TGTGCCAGCAGTCAGGGACAGTTCTCCTACGAGCAGTACTTC. It translates to CASSQGQFSYEQYF.

V and J are TRBV18 and TRBJ1-2, with 8 bases identical to TRBD1. V was pared by 1 base and J by 2 bases, with 9 bases of the junction left unmatched. Germline assignment: CDR1 KGHSH and CDR2 LQKENI. This CDR3 has 17 residues. CDR3 in amino acids: CASSPQAGGPANYGYTF. CDR3 nucleotides: TGTGCCAGCTCACCACAGGCAGGGGGCCCCGCAAACTATGGCTACACCTTC. Using reference TRBV18 and TRBJ1-2 for the parts outside the CDR3, the full variable domain is NAGVMQNPRHLVRRRGQEARLRCSPMKGHSHVYWYRQLPEEGLKFMVYLQKENIIDESGMPKERFSAEFPKEGPSILRIQQVVRGDSAAYFCASSPQAGGPANYGYTFGSGTRLTVV.

V is TRBV5-1 and J is TRBJ1-2, with 10 nucleotides matching TRBD1. Trimming removed 3 bases from V and 2 bases from J; junction bases left unmatched: 1. The CDR3 loop spans 14 amino acids. Germline-derived CDR1 and CDR2 are SGHRS and YFSETQ. The CDR3 nucleotides are TGCGCCAGCAGCTCGGGACAGGGGAACTATGGCTACACCTTC. This codes for CASSSGQGNYGYTF.

The chain links TRBV6-5 to TRBJ2-7; TRBD2 might be the D (5 bases). Germline V lookup: CDR1 MNHEY, CDR2 SVGAGI. The CDR3 totals 15 residues. V lost 6 bases, J lost 1 base, and 16 bases lay in between. The CDR3 DNA follows: TGTGCCAGCAGCCAGACCTATACGGGATCCTACGAGCAGTACTTC. This sequence encodes CASSQTYTGSYEQYF.

This chain links TRBV20-1 with TRBJ1-4; TRBD1 agrees at 8 bases. Germline assignment: CDR1 DFQATT and CDR2 SNEGSKA (reference sequence). The CDR3 consists of 15 residues. The V gene end was trimmed by 3 bases and the J gene end by 3 bases; junction bases not matched to a gene: 6. The CDR3 sequence is CSASGRTGPNEKLFF. Here the CDR3 DNA reads TGCAGTGCTAGTGGTAGGACAGGGCCTAATGAAAAACTGTTTTTT.

The V and J genes are TRBV12-3 or TRBV12-4 and TRBJ2-7; 11 positions agree with TRBD1. This CDR3 is built from 13 residues. V lost 6 bases and J lost 5; bases outside the gene matches: 3. Written as DNA, the CDR3 is TGTGCCAGCAGGGACAGGGGGCAGAACGAGCAGTACTTC. This gives the protein CASRDRGQNEQYF.

The chain joins TRBV2 to TRBJ2-3; 9 nucleotides align to TRBD2. V lost 3 bases and J lost 7; bases outside the gene matches: 5. This CDR3 is built from 14 residues. Germline V lookup: CDR1 SNHLY, CDR2 FYNNEI. CDR3 DNA sequence: TGTGCCAGCAGTGAGCGCGGGGGGGGTTATACGCAGTATTTT. Translating gives CASSERGGGYTQYF.

This chain connects TRBV19 to TRBJ1-1; D remains ambiguous. The CDR3 is made up of 11 amino acids. CDR1 and CDR2 (germline): LNHDA, SQIVND (reference sequence). V gave up 5 bases and J gave up 10 bases, with 11 bases separating them. The CDR3, as DNA: TGTGCCAGTAGTGGGATTCGGGGAGCTTTCTTT. This gives the protein CASSGIRGAFF.

This clone occurred a few times. This rearrangement joins TRBV5-1 to TRBJ2-7; 9 bases align to TRBD1. The length of the CDR3 is 16 residues. Losses at the gene ends were 5 bases for V and 1 base for J; bases not matched to a gene: 10. CDR1 is SGHRS and CDR2 is YFSETQ in the germline V gene. The CDR3 region is CASSSYPGQGSYEQYF. For the CDR3, the DNA is TGCGCCAGCAGTTCTTACCCCGGACAGGGGTCCTACGAGCAGTACTTC. Together with reference TRBV5-1 and TRBJ2-7, the CDR3 gives the full variable domain: KAGVTQTPRYLIKTRGQQVTLSCSPISGHRSVSWYQQTPGQGLQFLFEYFSETQRNKGNFPGRFSGRQFSNSRSEMNVSTLELGDSALYLCASSSYPGQGSYEQYFGPGTRLTVT.

The rearrangement links TRBV7-8 to TRBJ2-3; D may be TRBD1 (5 bases). Trimming pared 5 bases from V and 10 bases from J, leaving 10 bases between. Germline V gene sequence: CDR1 SGHVS, CDR2 FQNEAQ. The length of the CDR3 is 11 residues. The CDR3 region has the DNA TGTGCCAGCAGCGCATTAGGGGCGCAGTATTTT. Translating gives CASSALGAQYF.

The chain couples TRBV10-2 to TRBJ1-5; TRBD1 is a possible D gene (5 bases). CDR1 and CDR2 (germline): WSHSY, SAAADI. V lost 2 bases and J 3 bases, leaving 8 bases between the germline ends. This CDR3 region has 14 residues. The DNA for the CDR3 is TGCGCCAGCAGTGAGGCAGGGAACAATCAGCCCCAGCATTTT. It specifies CASSEAGNNQPQHF.

The chain combines TRBV20-1 with TRBJ1-2; D remains unclear. This CDR3 comprises 9 residues. Trimming cost V 5 bases and J 6 bases, with 4 bases left between them. Germline CDR1 and CDR2: DFQATT and SNEGSKA (reference sequence). CDR3 coding DNA: TGCAGTGCTTTAGATGGCTACACCTTC. Translated, it gives CSALDGYTF.

V gene TRBV7-2 combines with J gene TRBJ2-1; 7 bases align to TRBD1. There are 15 residues in the CDR3. In germline, CDR1 is SGHTA, CDR2 FQGNSA. J was trimmed by 5 bases and V by 1 base; bases with no gene match: 5. CDR3 amino acids: CASSLGGQPHNEQFF. As DNA, the CDR3 is TGTGCCAGCAGCTTAGGGGGACAGCCCCACAATGAGCAGTTCTTC.

This sequence joins TRBV6-5 and TRBJ1-2; 8 positions agree with TRBD1. Unmatched junction bases numbered 12, after V lost 4 bases and J lost 8 bases. Germline V gives CDR1 MNHEY, CDR2 SVGAGI. This CDR3 has 15 amino acids. The CDR3 region has the DNA TGTGCCAGCAGTTCCTATGGACAGGGACCATGGGGCTACACCTTC. The encoded protein is CASSSYGQGPWGYTF.

The rearrangement links TRBV29-1 to TRBJ2-2, with a possible D match to TRBD1 (5 bases). Trimming left V 0 bases short and J 10 bases short, with 15 bases between. The germline CDR1 and CDR2 sequences are SQVTM and ANQGSEA. The length of the CDR3 is 14 residues. The CDR3 bases are TGCAGCGTTGAAGAAAGCCAGGGCGTATCGGAGCTGTTTTTT. This codes for CSVEESQGVSELFF.

The rearrangement uses TRBV2 and TRBJ2-7, with 10 bases identical to TRBD2. CDR3 length equals 13 residues. With 7 bases clipped from V and 7 bases from J, the junction kept 7 bases outside the gene matches. Germline V gene sequence: CDR1 SNHLY, CDR2 FYNNEI. CDR3 residues: CASTLAGVKEQYF. The DNA of the CDR3 is TGTGCCAGCACTCTAGCGGGAGTCAAGGAGCAGTACTTC.

The V gene is TRBV29-1, the J gene TRBJ2-5, with D possibly matching TRBD2 (5 bases). The CDR3 consists of 11 residues. Germline CDR1 SQVTM, CDR2 ANQGSEA. V shed 4 bases and J shed 9 bases, with 12 bases lying between them. CDR3 coding DNA: TGCAGCGTTGTAACTAAGCGGCCCCAGTACTTC. Translating it yields CSVVTKRPQYF.

J is TRBJ2-5 and V is TRBV4-1; D is possibly TRBD2 (5 bases). The CDR3 runs to 16 residues. Germline values: CDR1 MGHRA, CDR2 YSYEKL. V lost 1 base and J 6 bases, leaving 18 bases between the germline ends. The CDR3 sequence: CASSQGWTPAFKTQYF. The CDR3 bases are TGCGCCAGCAGCCAAGGATGGACTCCAGCTTTCAAGACCCAGTACTTC.

This clone was detected once. The chain links TRBV19 to TRBJ2-3, with 13 positions matching TRBD2. The J segment lost 6 bases and the V segment lost 8 bases, leaving 2 bases of the junction unmatched. This CDR3 region has 13 residues. Looked up from germline, CDR1 is LNHDA and CDR2 is SQIVND (reference sequence). The CDR3 DNA reads TGTGCCAGTGGGACTAGCGGGGCGGATACGCAGTATTTT. Amino acids: CASGTSGADTQYF.